The 15 T cell receptor beta chains below were found in one sample sequenced in a study of blood T cell repertoires in COVID-19. Sequencing used immunoSEQ multiplex PCR; TCRdb keeps in-frame clones, though not all of them. The data contain 46,000 or so clones, around nine tenths of them seen just once; the ten biggest clones take up around 19%. Sequencing input: peripheral blood. These receptors came from a man between 65 and 79 years old with active COVID-19.

The sample holds one count of this clone. V and J are TRBV5-4 and TRBJ2-6; 9 bases line up with TRBD1. The CDR3 length is 17 residues. Germline V lookup: CDR1 SGHNT, CDR2 YYREEE (reference sequence). Losses at the gene ends were 5 bases for V and 11 bases for J; bases not matched to a gene: 17. The CDR3 bases are TGTGCCAGCAGTCCCAACCGCGACAGGGGGGTTGTTGACGTCCTGACTTTC. It translates to CASSPNRDRGVVDVLTF.

The V and J genes are TRBV4-1 and TRBJ1-3, with 8 bases fitting TRBD1. After removal of 1 base from V and 3 bases from J, the junction contained 5 bases not matched to a gene. The germline V gene has CDR1 MGHRA and CDR2 YSYEKL. This CDR3 is 16 amino acids long. The CDR3, as DNA: TGCGCCAGCAGCCAAGGGACAGGGCTGTTTGGAAACACCATATATTTT. Translated: CASSQGTGLFGNTIYF.

The gene calls are TRBV4-3 and TRBJ2-7; TRBD2 agrees at 10 bases. CDR1 LGHNA and CDR2 YSLEER come from the germline V gene. The junction had 5 bases not matched to a gene; V was cut back by 0 bases and J by 0 bases. This CDR3 has 17 residues. CDR3: CASSQDYTSGDSYEQYF. The CDR3 DNA reads TGCGCCAGCAGCCAAGACTACACTAGCGGGGACTCCTACGAGCAGTACTTC.

CDR3 sequence (DNA): TGCGCCAGCAGCCAGGGTCCTAGCGGGGACAATGAGCAGTTCTTC. Translation gives CASSQGPSGDNEQFF. The chain joins TRBV4-1 to TRBJ2-1; TRBD2 agrees at 9 bases. After removal of 3 bases from V and 5 bases from J, the junction contained 5 bases not matched to a gene. The CDR3 runs to 15 residues. Germline CDR1 MGHRA, CDR2 YSYEKL.

The chain is built from TRBV4-1 and TRBJ2-7; possibly TRBD1 for D (6 bases). Looked up from germline, CDR1 is MGHRA and CDR2 is YSYEKL. CDR3 length: 13 residues. Trimming removed 5 bases at V and 5 bases at J, with 13 bases between. Here the CDR3 DNA reads TGCGCCAGCAGCACCCGGACAGTCGACGAGCAGTACTTC. It specifies CASSTRTVDEQYF.

V gene TRBV30 combines with J gene TRBJ1-1; 10 bases are shared with TRBD1. V shed 4 bases, J shed 4 bases, and the junction held 6 bases outside the gene matches. This CDR3 is 14 amino acids long. Germline V gene lookup returns CDR1 GTSNPN and CDR2 SVGIG (reference sequence). In nucleotides, the CDR3 is TGTGCCTGGAAAACCGGGACAGGGGTCACTGAAGCTTTCTTT. Translated, it gives CAWKTGTGVTEAFF.

The CDR3 here is CASSLRPQDTQYF. The DNA for the CDR3 is TGTGCCAGCAGCTTAAGGCCGCAAGATACGCAGTATTTT. This chain links TRBV7-3 with TRBJ2-3; D gene uncertain. V was trimmed by 1 base and J by 5 bases, leaving 7 bases between them. The CDR3 sequence is 13 residues long. In germline, CDR1 is SGHTA, CDR2 FQGTGA.

The chain is built from TRBV19 and TRBJ2-3; maybe TRBD2 (6 bases). V dropped 5 bases and J dropped 8 bases, with 17 bases sitting between them. The CDR3 extends over 14 amino acids. CDR1 and CDR2 from the germline V gene are LNHDA and SQIVND (reference sequence). The CDR3 coding sequence is TGTGCCAGTAGTTCCCCCTCCCGGGGAGGTACGCAGTATTTT. Protein product: CASSSPSRGGTQYF.

The CDR3 region is CASSQGTSFQNIQYF. The CDR3 region has the DNA TGTGCCAGCAGCCAAGGGACTAGTTTTCAAAACATTCAGTACTTC. The rearrangement links TRBV16 to TRBJ2-4; 8 bases agree with TRBD2. Germline V gene data show CDR1 as KGHSY and CDR2 as FQNENV. This CDR3 spans 15 amino acids. Trimming removed 2 bases from V and 5 bases from J; junction bases left unmatched: 5.

The rearrangement joins TRBV6-6 to TRBJ1-2; 11 bases map to TRBD1. J lost 0 bases, V lost 5 bases, and 11 bases had no gene match. This CDR3 spans 18 amino acids. CDR1 MNHNY and CDR2 SVGAGI come from the germline V gene (reference sequence). The CDR3, as DNA: TGTGCCAGCAGTCCAGAAGGACAGGGGGCTGGGGCTAACTATGGCTACACCTTC. Residues: CASSPEGQGAGANYGYTF.

The V gene is TRBV7-2, the J gene TRBJ2-7; the D gene is possibly TRBD2 (5 bases). Looked up from germline, CDR1 is SGHTA and CDR2 is FQGNSA. The CDR3 spans 14 residues. The ends were cut back, 5 bases at V and 6 bases at J, with 17 bases in the middle. The chain's CDR3 is CASSIGLVPPEQYF. The CDR3 DNA sequence: TGTGCCAGCAGCATCGGACTCGTACCCCCCGAGCAGTACTTC.

This chain joins TRBV7-2 and TRBJ1-6; D unresolved. Germline V CDR1 and CDR2: SGHTA, FQGNSA. Trimming left V 6 bases short and J 9 bases short, with 9 bases between. The CDR3 spans 12 residues. The CDR3: CASSPPVSPLHF. CDR3 coding DNA: TGTGCCAGCAGTCCCCCGGTTTCACCCCTCCACTTT.

The J gene is TRBJ1-4, the V gene TRBV3-1 (or the pseudogene TRBV3-2); TRBD1 agrees at 9 bases. This CDR3 comprises 15 residues. Germline V lookup: CDR1 LGHDT, CDR2 YNNKEL (reference sequence). V was clipped by 2 bases and J by 8 bases; unmatched bases: 6. CDR3 DNA sequence: TGTGCCAGCAGCCAATCGGACAGGGGCGACGAAAAACTGTTTTTT. Residues: CASSQSDRGDEKLFF.

V gene TRBV4-2 combines with J gene TRBJ2-3, with 10 bases identical to TRBD2. Per germline, CDR1 LGHNA and CDR2 YNFKEQ. The CDR3 length is 17 residues. J gave up 5 bases and V 4 bases, and 12 bases lay outside the gene matches. The CDR3 sequence is CASSPRGAGGPGDTQYF. In nucleotides, the CDR3 is TGTGCCAGCAGCCCCCGGGGAGCGGGGGGGCCAGGAGATACGCAGTATTTT.

V gene TRBV7-2 combines with J gene TRBJ1-1; D possibly corresponds to TRBD1 (6 bases). The CDR3 covers 15 residues. Germline CDR1 and CDR2: SGHTA and FQGNSA. Deletions cut 1 base from V and 0 bases from J, with 9 bases between. CDR3 sequence (DNA): TGTGCCAGCAGCTTAGGGGGGCGCATGAACACTGAAGCTTTCTTT. It specifies CASSLGGRMNTEAFF.